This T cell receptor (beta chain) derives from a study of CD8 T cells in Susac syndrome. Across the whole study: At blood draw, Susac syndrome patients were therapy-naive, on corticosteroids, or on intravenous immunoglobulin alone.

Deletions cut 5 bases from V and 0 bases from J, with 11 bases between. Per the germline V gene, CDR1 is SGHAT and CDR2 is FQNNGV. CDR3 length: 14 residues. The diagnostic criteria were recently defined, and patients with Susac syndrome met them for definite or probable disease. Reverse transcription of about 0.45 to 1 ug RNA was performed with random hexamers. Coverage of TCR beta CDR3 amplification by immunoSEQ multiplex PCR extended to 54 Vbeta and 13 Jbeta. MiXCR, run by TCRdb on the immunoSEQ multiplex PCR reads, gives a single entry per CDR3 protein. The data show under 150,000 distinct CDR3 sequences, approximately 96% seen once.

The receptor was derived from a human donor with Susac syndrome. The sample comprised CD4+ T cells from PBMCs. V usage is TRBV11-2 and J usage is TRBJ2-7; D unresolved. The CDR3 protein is CASSTRSSSYEQYF. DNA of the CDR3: TGTGCCAGCAGCACCCGGTCTAGCTCCTACGAGCAGTACTTC.